These 21 T cell receptor beta chains were sequenced from one sample in a study of T cells expressing NK-cell markers. TCRdb re-called the 5' RACE reads and catalogs CDR3 proteins one per entry, DNA excluded. The sample is made up of 300,000 to 450,000 distinct CDR3 sequences, and the top ten hold roughly 5.2% of it. The sample taken for sequencing was blood T cells: a sorted CD56 or NKG2C T cell subset, CD4+ or CD8+ T cells, or bulk PBMC T cells (not recorded which). The receptors originated from a man aged 18-69 years in good health.

This chain uses TRBV5-3 with TRBJ2-5. TRBV5-3 is reported as an ORF; its role is uncertain. This CDR3 is 12 amino acids long. The chain's CDR3 is CARSLRRETQYF.

V and J are TRBV5-1 and TRBJ2-7; no DNA is available, so the TRBD1 call from TCRdb remains unchecked. The CDR3 spans 19 residues. From germline, CDR1 is SGHRS and CDR2 YFSETQ. The CDR3 loop is CASSSAPRIDRLVPYEQYF.

The CDR3 is CAIKVLASRDTQYF. This chain connects TRBV10-3 to TRBJ2-3; TCRdb's D call, TRBD2, is unchecked because there is no DNA. This CDR3 contains 14 residues. CDR1 ENHRY and CDR2 SYGVKD come from the germline V gene.

The chain employs TRBV4-2 and TRBJ2-2; checking the TCRdb D call of TRBD1 is not possible without DNA. The CDR3 extends over 16 amino acids. Per germline, CDR1 LGHNA and CDR2 YNFKEQ. The CDR3 protein is CASSQEDQGNTGELFF.

The V gene is TRBV5-1, the J gene TRBJ2-3; TCRdb's D gene call, TRBD1, goes unchecked for lack of DNA. Germline-derived CDR1 and CDR2 are SGHRS and YFSETQ. The CDR3 is made up of 16 amino acids. The CDR3 sequence is CASSPDTSTSTDTQYF.

This rearrangement joins TRBV2 to TRBJ2-5. The CDR3 has 13 residues. Germline loops: CDR1 SNHLY, CDR2 FYNNEI. This CDR3 is CASIMESTETQYF.

The chain combines TRBV28 with TRBJ1-2; the D gene TCRdb calls, TRBD1, cannot be checked with no DNA. The V gene's germline CDR1 is MDHEN and CDR2 SYDVKM. CDR3 length equals 16 residues. The CDR3 here is CASSLQTGGRDYGYTF.

The chain is built from TRBV20-1 and TRBJ1-4; TCRdb selects TRBD1, and the lack of DNA leaves this call unchecked. Germline V lookup: CDR1 DFQATT, CDR2 SNEGSKA (reference sequence). The CDR3 loop spans 21 amino acids. The CDR3 region is CSATGTGVGSMDPATNEKLFF.

This chain links TRBV11-2 with TRBJ2-7. CDR1 is SGHAT, CDR2 FQNNGV, per germline. CDR3 size: 13 residues. CDR3 region: CASSLGGAPAQYF.

The chain links TRBV5-1 to TRBJ2-3; TCRdb's D call, TRBD2, is unchecked because there is no DNA. CDR1 and CDR2 (germline): SGHRS, YFSETQ. The CDR3 contains 16 residues. The chain's CDR3 is CASSPGRTSGVDTQYF.

The CDR3 region is CSASPGTSLTYEQYF. The V and J genes are TRBV20-1 and TRBJ2-7; TCRdb names TRBD1, which stays unverified in the absence of DNA. Germline CDR1 and CDR2: DFQATT and SNEGSKA (reference sequence). The CDR3 runs to 15 residues.

The chain uses TRBV9 and TRBJ2-1. This CDR3 has 13 amino acids. Germline CDR1 and CDR2: SGDLS and YYNGEE. The CDR3 loop is CASSGGFYNEQFF.

The chain employs TRBV12-3 or TRBV12-4 and TRBJ2-3; TCRdb designates TRBD2, a call that cannot be tested without DNA. The CDR3 is 17 amino acids. CDR3 in amino acids: CALPRGGYRSSTDTQYF.

V is TRBV25-1 and J is TRBJ1-6. CDR1 MGHDK and CDR2 SYGVNS come from the germline V gene. The CDR3 spans 14 residues. This chain's CDR3 is CASNDPSWGSPLHF.

This chain links TRBV10-3 with TRBJ2-7; TCRdb gives TRBD2 as the D gene, but with no DNA this cannot be confirmed. Germline V gene lookup returns CDR1 ENHRY and CDR2 SYGVKD. The length of the CDR3 is 16 residues. This CDR3 reads CAISGDVWEEDYEQYF.

The V gene is TRBV14, the J gene TRBJ1-4. Per germline, CDR1 SGHDN and CDR2 FVKESK. The CDR3 totals 13 residues. The CDR3 is CASSRWGGEKLFF.

The rearrangement joins TRBV20-1 to TRBJ2-2; as DNA is missing, the TRBD2 call by TCRdb cannot be tested. CDR3 length equals 15 residues. In germline, CDR1 is DFQATT, CDR2 SNEGSKA (reference sequence). CDR3 sequence reads: CSALRAGANTGELFF.

This sequence joins TRBV5-1 and TRBJ2-1; TCRdb indicates TRBD1, and absent DNA this call remains unverified. This CDR3 is built from 12 residues. From germline, CDR1 is SGHRS and CDR2 YFSETQ. The CDR3 reads CASSIPNNEQFF.

V gene TRBV6-5 combines with J gene TRBJ1-6; checking the TCRdb D call of TRBD1 is not possible without DNA. The CDR3 runs to 16 residues. Germline lookup yields CDR1 MNHEY and CDR2 SVGAGI. CDR3 protein: CASSYSTGGGDSPLHF.

This rearrangement joins TRBV20-1 to TRBJ2-2; lacking DNA, the TRBD2 call made by TCRdb goes unchecked. The CDR3 has 15 amino acids. Germline V lookup: CDR1 DFQATT, CDR2 SNEGSKA (reference sequence). The CDR3 loop reads CSARDLRESTGELFF.

J is TRBJ1-5 and V is TRBV5-1; the D call of TRBD1 rests on TCRdb alone, since no DNA is present to check it. The germline CDR1 and CDR2 sequences are SGHRS and YFSETQ. This CDR3 is 15 amino acids long. CDR3 protein: CASSLTGGAYQPQHF.